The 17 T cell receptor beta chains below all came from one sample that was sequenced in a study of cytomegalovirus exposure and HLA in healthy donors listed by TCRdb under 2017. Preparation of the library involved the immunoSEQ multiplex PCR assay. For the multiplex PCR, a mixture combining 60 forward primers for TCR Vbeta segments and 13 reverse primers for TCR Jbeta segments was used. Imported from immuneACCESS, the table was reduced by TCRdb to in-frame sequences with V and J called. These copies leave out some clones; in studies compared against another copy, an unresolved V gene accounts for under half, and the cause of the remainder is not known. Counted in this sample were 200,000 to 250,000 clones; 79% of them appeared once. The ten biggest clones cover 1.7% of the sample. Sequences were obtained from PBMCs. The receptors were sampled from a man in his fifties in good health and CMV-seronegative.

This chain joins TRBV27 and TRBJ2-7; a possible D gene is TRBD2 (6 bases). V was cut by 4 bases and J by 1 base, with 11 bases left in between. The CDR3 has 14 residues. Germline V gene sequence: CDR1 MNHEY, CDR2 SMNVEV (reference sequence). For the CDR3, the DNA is TGTGCCAGCAGTTGGGGGGTGGGTTCCTACGAGCAGTACTTC. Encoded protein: CASSWGVGSYEQYF.

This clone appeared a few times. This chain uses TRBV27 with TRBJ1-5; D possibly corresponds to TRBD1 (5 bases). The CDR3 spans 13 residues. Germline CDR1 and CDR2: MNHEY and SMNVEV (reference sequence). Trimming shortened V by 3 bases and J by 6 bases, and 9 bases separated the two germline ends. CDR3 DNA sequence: TGTGCCAGCAGTTTGATGGGGGGTCAGCCCCAGCATTTT. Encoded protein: CASSLMGGQPQHF.

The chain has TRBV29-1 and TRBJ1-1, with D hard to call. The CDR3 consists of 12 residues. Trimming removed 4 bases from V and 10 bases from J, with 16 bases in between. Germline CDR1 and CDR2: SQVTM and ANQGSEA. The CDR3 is CSVGRLSGGAFF. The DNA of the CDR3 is TGCAGCGTTGGACGCCTCTCCGGCGGAGCTTTCTTT.

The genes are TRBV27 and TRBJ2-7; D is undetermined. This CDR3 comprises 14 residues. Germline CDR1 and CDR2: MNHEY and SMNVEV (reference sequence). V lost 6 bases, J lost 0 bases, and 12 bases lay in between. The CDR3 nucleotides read TGTGCCAGCAGGCGGCGTCAAAGCTCCTACGAGCAGTACTTC. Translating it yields CASRRRQSSYEQYF.

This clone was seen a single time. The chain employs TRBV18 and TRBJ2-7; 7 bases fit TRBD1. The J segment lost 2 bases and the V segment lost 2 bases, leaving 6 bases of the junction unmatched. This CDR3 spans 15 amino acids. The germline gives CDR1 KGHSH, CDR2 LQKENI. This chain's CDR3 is CASSPSTGATYEQYF. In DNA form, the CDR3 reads TGTGCCAGCTCACCAAGTACAGGGGCGACCTACGAGCAGTACTTC.

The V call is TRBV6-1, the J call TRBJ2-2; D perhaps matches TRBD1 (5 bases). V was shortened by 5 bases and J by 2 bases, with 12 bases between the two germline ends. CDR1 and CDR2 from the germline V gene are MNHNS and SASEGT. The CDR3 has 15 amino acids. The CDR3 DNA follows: TGTGCCAGCAGTCAAGACAGAATTAACACCGGGGAGCTGTTTTTT. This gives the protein CASSQDRINTGELFF.

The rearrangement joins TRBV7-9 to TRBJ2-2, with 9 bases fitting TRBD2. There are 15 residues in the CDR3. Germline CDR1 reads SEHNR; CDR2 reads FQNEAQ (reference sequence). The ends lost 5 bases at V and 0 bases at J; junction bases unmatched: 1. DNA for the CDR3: TGTGCCAGCAGCCCTAGCGGGGCGAACACCGGGGAGCTGTTTTTT. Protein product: CASSPSGANTGELFF.

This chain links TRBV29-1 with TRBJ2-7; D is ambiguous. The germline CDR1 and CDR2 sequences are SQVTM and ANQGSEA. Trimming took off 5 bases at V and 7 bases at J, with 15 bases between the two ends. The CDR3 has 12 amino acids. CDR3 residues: CSVLKVPGEQYF. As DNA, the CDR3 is TGCAGCGTTCTAAAGGTCCCGGGTGAGCAGTACTTC.

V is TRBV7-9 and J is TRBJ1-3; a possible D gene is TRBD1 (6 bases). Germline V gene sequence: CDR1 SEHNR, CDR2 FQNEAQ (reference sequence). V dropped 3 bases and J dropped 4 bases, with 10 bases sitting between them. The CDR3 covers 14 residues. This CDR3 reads CASSFAGAGNTIYF. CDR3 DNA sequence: TGTGCCAGCAGCTTCGCAGGGGCCGGAAACACCATATATTTT.

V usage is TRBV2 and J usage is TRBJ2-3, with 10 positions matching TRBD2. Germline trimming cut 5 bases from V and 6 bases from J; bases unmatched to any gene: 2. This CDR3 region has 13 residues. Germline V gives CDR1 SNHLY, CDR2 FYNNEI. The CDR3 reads CASSSGRVDTQYF. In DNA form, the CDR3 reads TGTGCCAGCAGTAGCGGGAGGGTCGATACGCAGTATTTT.

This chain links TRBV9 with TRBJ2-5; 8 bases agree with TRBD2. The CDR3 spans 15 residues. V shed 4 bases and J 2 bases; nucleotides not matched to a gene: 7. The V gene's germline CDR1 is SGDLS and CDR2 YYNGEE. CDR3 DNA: TGTGCCAGCAGCCCACGGGGGGGACTACAAGAGACCCAGTACTTC. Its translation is CASSPRGGLQETQYF.

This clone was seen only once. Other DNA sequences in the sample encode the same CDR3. CDR3 nucleotide sequence: TGTGCCAGCAGCGTATCTAGCGGCTCCTACAATGAGCAGTTCTTC. Translating it yields CASSVSSGSYNEQFF. The gene calls are TRBV9 and TRBJ2-1, with 7 bases that match TRBD2. Trimming cost V 1 base and J 0 bases; bases outside gene matches: 1. The germline V gene has CDR1 SGDLS and CDR2 YYNGEE. The CDR3 length is 15 residues.

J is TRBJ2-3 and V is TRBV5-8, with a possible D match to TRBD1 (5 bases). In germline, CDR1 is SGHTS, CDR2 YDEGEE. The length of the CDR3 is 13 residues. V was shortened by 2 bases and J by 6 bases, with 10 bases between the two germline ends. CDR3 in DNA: TGTGCCAGCAGCTTACAGGCCGTGGATACGCAGTATTTT. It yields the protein CASSLQAVDTQYF.

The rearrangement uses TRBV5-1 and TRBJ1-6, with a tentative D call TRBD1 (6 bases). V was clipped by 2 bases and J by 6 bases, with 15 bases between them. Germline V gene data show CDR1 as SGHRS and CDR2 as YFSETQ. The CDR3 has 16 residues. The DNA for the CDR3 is TGCGCCAGCAGCTTCTCTCAACAGGGACCTAATTCACCCCTCCACTTT. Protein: CASSFSQQGPNSPLHF.

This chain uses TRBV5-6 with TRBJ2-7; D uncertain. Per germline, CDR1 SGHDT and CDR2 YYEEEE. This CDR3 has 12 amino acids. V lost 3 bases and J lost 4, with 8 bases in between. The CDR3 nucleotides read TGTGCCAGCAGCTCAAGCACGTACGAGCAGTACTTC. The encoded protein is CASSSSTYEQYF.

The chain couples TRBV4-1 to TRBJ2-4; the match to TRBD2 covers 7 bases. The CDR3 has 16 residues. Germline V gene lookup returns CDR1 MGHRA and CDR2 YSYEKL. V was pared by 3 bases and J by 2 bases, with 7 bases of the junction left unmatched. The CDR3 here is CASSHPGAGTKNIQYF. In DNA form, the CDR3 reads TGCGCCAGCAGCCATCCCGGAGCGGGAACCAAAAACATTCAGTACTTC.

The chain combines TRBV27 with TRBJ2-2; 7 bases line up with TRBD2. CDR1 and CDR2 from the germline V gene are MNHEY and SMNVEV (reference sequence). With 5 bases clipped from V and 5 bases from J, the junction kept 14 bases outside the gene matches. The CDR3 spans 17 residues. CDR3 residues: CASSPQHSGLGTGELFF. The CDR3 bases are TGTGCCAGCAGTCCCCAACATAGCGGGCTGGGGACCGGGGAGCTGTTTTTT.